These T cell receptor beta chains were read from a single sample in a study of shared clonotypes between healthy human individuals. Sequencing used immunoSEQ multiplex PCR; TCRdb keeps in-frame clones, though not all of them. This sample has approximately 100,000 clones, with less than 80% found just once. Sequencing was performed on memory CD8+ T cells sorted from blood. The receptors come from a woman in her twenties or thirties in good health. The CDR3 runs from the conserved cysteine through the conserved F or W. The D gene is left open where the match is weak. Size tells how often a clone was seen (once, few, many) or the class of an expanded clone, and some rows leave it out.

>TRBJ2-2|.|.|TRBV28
CASSYATNTGELFF
TGTGCCAGCAGTTACGCTACTAACACCGGGGAGCTGTTTTTT
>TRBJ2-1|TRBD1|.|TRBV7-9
CASSSGQVSSYNEQFF
TGTGCCAGCAGCTCAGGACAGGTTAGCTCCTACAATGAGCAGTTCTTC
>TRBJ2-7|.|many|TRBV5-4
CASSFFGGLGYEQYF
TGTGCCAGCAGCTTTTTCGGGGGGCTGGGATACGAGCAGTACTTC
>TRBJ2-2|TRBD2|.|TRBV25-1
CASSQGTGRFVGELFF
TGTGCCAGCAGTCAGGGTACCGGGAGGTTTGTCGGGGAGCTGTTTTTT
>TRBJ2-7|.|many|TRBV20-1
CSAMGSYEQYF
TGCAGTGCTATGGGGAGCTACGAGCAGTACTTC
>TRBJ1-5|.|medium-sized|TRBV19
CASSIFAGTTNQPQHF
TGTGCCAGTAGTATTTTTGCGGGGACCACCAATCAGCCCCAGCATTTT
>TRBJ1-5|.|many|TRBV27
CAIPGGEQPQHF
TGTGCCATCCCGGGAGGAGAGCAGCCCCAGCATTTT
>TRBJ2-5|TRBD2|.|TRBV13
CASGSGMGETQYF
TGTGCCAGCGGTAGCGGGATGGGGGAGACCCAGTACTTC
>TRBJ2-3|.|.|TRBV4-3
CASSHTRQPPRDTQYF
TGCGCCAGCAGCCATACCAGACAGCCCCCTCGGGATACGCAGTATTTT
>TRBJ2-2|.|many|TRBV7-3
CASSLLSLGELFF
TGTGCCAGCAGCTTATTGTCTCTTGGGGAGCTGTTTTTT
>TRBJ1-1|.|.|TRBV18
CASSPPLEF
TGTGCCAGCTCACCTCCCTTAGAGTTT
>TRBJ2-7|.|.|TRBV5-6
CASSAGTALTYEQYF
TGTGCCAGCAGCGCGGGGACAGCTCTCACCTACGAGCAGTACTTC
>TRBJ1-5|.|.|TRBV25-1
CASSGGEGNQPQHF
TGTGCCAGCAGTGGTGGAGAGGGCAATCAGCCCCAGCATTTT
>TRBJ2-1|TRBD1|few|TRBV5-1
CASGQGAYNEQFF
TGCGCCAGCGGACAGGGGGCTTACAATGAGCAGTTCTTC
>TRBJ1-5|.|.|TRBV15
CATSRVAFSNQPQHF
TGTGCCACCAGCAGAGTCGCGTTCAGCAATCAGCCCCAGCATTTT
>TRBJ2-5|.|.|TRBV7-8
CASSLFRVSPQETQYF
TGTGCCAGCAGCTTATTCCGGGTGTCCCCCCAAGAGACCCAGTACTTC
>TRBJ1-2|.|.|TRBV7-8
CASSLAPGYPSDYGYTF
TGTGCCAGCAGCTTAGCTCCAGGGTACCCTTCTGACTATGGCTACACCTTC
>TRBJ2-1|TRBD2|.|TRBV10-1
CASSPSSGRDYNEQFF
TGCGCCAGCAGTCCCTCAAGCGGGAGAGACTACAATGAGCAGTTCTTC
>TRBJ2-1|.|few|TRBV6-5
CASSSLAREQFF
TGTGCCAGCAGTTCCCTAGCCCGCGAGCAGTTCTTC
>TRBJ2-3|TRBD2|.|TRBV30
CAWTPTSGRADRADTQYF
TGTGCCTGGACCCCGACTAGCGGGAGGGCCGATAGAGCAGATACGCAGTATTTT
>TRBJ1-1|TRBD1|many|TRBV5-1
CASRPGTGAAMNTEAFF
TGCGCCAGCAGACCAGGGACAGGGGCAGCCATGAACACTGAAGCTTTCTTT
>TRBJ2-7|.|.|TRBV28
CASSLWWAGTHYEQYF
TGTGCCAGCAGTTTATGGTGGGCGGGCACCCACTACGAGCAGTACTTC